This entry lists 20 T cell receptor beta chains sequenced from one sample in a study of T cells in Graves' hyperthyroidism and ophthalmopathy. Using RNA transcripts as the source, TCR beta CDR3 regions were amplified. First-round RT-PCR with HTBI primers amplified the TCR CDR3 region. TCRdb redid the calling of the multiplex PCR reads with MiXCR, one entry per CDR3 protein. The repertoire consists of about 640,000 distinct CDR3 sequences, with roughly 20% occurring once and the leading ten covering around a third. The sample consisted of blood. Receptors originate from a man aged 25 to 45 with Graves' ophthalmopathy.

The chain has TRBV12-3 or TRBV12-4 and TRBJ2-1, with D perhaps matching TRBD1 (5 bases). CDR3 length: 16 residues. V lost 6 bases and J 0 bases, leaving 15 bases between the germline ends. CDR3 protein: CASSVAGKGSYNEQFF. The CDR3 nucleotides read TGTGCCAGCAGCGTAGCAGGGAAAGGCTCCTACAATGAGCAGTTCTTC.

This clonotype was seen only a few times. The V gene is TRBV28, the J gene TRBJ1-2; TRBD1 matches 10 bases. CDR3 length equals 15 residues. Losses at the gene ends were 5 bases for V and 7 bases for J; bases not matched to a gene: 10. In germline, CDR1 is MDHEN, CDR2 SYDVKM. CDR3 residues: CASSKDRGRISGYTF. In DNA, the CDR3 is TGTGCCAGCAGTAAAGACAGGGGGCGAATCTCTGGCTACACCTTC.

This clonotype showed up many times. This sequence joins TRBV10-3 and TRBJ2-7; tentatively, D is TRBD1 (6 bases). The CDR3 loop spans 14 amino acids. V was shortened by 6 bases and J by 2 bases, with 14 bases between the two germline ends. The germline V gene encodes CDR1 ENHRY and CDR2 SYGVKD. CDR3 nucleotides: TGTGCCATCAGGTCGATCGGACAGACCTACGAGCAGTACTTC. Encoded protein: CAIRSIGQTYEQYF.

This clonotype was seen more than once but under ten times. This chain links TRBV4-1 with TRBJ2-1, with TRBD2 identical over 9 bases. The CDR3 runs 20 residues. V lost 0 bases, J lost 3 bases, and 15 bases stayed unmatched. CDR1 and CDR2 from the germline V gene are MGHRA and YSYEKL. Here the CDR3 reads CASSQDRGIAGDHLYNEQFF. CDR3 nucleotide sequence: TGCGCCAGCAGCCAAGATCGGGGAATAGCGGGAGACCACCTCTACAATGAGCAGTTCTTC.

This clonotype was picked up many times. The chain combines TRBV3-1 with TRBJ2-1, with 10 positions matching TRBD2. Germline V CDR1 and CDR2: LGHDT, YNNKEL (reference sequence). Unmatched junction bases numbered 6, after V lost 3 bases and J lost 4 bases. CDR3 length equals 16 residues. The CDR3 sequence: CASSQTTSGFYNEQFF. The CDR3, as DNA: TGTGCCAGCAGCCAGACGACTAGCGGGTTTTACAATGAGCAGTTCTTC.

This clonotype was counted at least ten times. This sequence joins TRBV11-2 and TRBJ2-2, with TRBD1 matching 8 bases. The V gene end was trimmed by 5 bases and the J gene end by 4 bases; junction bases not matched to a gene: 3. CDR3 size: 14 residues. In germline, CDR1 is SGHAT, CDR2 FQNNGV. The CDR3 sequence is CASSRTGSTGELFF. The CDR3 bases are TGTGCCAGCAGCAGGACAGGGTCCACCGGGGAGCTGTTTTTT.

In its sample, this clonotype was seen a few times. The chain recombines TRBV5-6 with TRBJ2-1; unclear D gene. Trimming shortened V by 4 bases and J by 0 bases, and 11 bases separated the two germline ends. The CDR3 contains 15 residues. Germline V gene lookup returns CDR1 SGHDT and CDR2 YYEEEE. CDR3 bases: TGTGCCAGCAGCCCGATCCACAGCTCCTACAATGAGCAGTTCTTC. Its translation is CASSPIHSSYNEQFF.

This clonotype was counted ten times or more. In DNA, the CDR3 is TGTGCCAGCAGCTTAGCAGGGACTAGCGGCTACAATGAGCAGTTCTTC. Protein product: CASSLAGTSGYNEQFF. J is TRBJ2-1 and V is TRBV7-2; 11 bases match TRBD2. Germline lookup yields CDR1 SGHTA and CDR2 FQGNSA. Trimming cost V 0 bases and J 3 bases; bases outside gene matches: 1. There are 16 residues in the CDR3.

This clonotype occurred a few times. This rearrangement joins TRBV20-1 to TRBJ1-6, with D unresolved. This CDR3 comprises 13 residues. Germline CDR1 is DFQATT and CDR2 is SNEGSKA (reference sequence). V was trimmed by 6 bases and J by 0 bases, leaving 6 bases between them. Written as DNA, the CDR3 is TGCAGTGCCGGGAGCTCCTATAATTCACCCCTCCACTTT. Amino acids: CSAGSSYNSPLHF.

The chain carries TRBV7-9 and TRBJ2-7; the match to TRBD1 covers 7 bases. The V gene's germline CDR1 is SEHNR and CDR2 FQNEAQ (reference sequence). The CDR3 contains 15 residues. Losses at the gene ends were 5 bases for V and 0 bases for J; bases not matched to a gene: 7. The DNA of the CDR3 is TGTGCCAGCAGCCCAAAACAGGGGCGCTCCTACGAGCAGTACTTC. This encodes CASSPKQGRSYEQYF.

This clonotype was picked up one time. One junction end does not reproduce the germline sequence, and a read error may be involved. V and J are TRBV7-3 and TRBJ2-3; a possible D gene is TRBD1 (7 bases). The CDR3 has 15 residues. Per the germline V gene, CDR1 is SGHTA and CDR2 is FQGTGA. The CDR3, as DNA: TGTGCCAGCAGCTTAAATCTAGGCGGGACAGATACGCAGTGTTTT. It specifies CASSLNLGGTDTQCF.

Only a few counts were recorded for this clonotype. V usage is TRBV27 and J usage is TRBJ2-2, with D unresolved. This CDR3 is 14 amino acids long. From germline, CDR1 is MNHEY and CDR2 SMNVEV (reference sequence). Trimming removed 6 bases from V and 1 base from J, with 9 bases in between. CDR3: CASSPWGNTGELFF. The CDR3 region has the DNA TGTGCCAGCAGCCCCTGGGGGAACACCGGGGAGCTGTTTTTT.

The sample holds a few counts of this clonotype. The chain has TRBV28 and TRBJ1-2; no definite D call. Trimming took 8 bases from V and 0 from J, leaving 13 bases between them. Germline CDR1 is MDHEN and CDR2 is SYDVKM. There are 14 residues in the CDR3. CDR3 DNA sequence: TGTGCCAGCCTGTCGGCACAAGCTAACTATGGCTACACCTTC. Protein product: CASLSAQANYGYTF.

The rearrangement uses TRBV12-5 and TRBJ2-1; 8 bases line up with TRBD2. Germline V lookup: CDR1 LGHNT, CDR2 FRNRAP. Unmatched junction bases numbered 7, after V lost 7 bases and J lost 2 bases. The CDR3 extends over 15 amino acids. CDR3 nucleotide sequence: TGTGCTAGTGCCAGACGGGAGGGGCCCTACAATGAGCAGTTCTTC. Translating gives CASARREGPYNEQFF.

The chain combines TRBV25-1 with TRBJ2-1, with D maybe TRBD1 (5 bases). The CDR3 covers 13 residues. The germline CDR1 and CDR2 sequences are MGHDK and SYGVNS. The V and J ends lost 5 bases and 8 bases respectively, with 13 bases between them. The CDR3 sequence is CASSPRWGDEQFF. The CDR3 DNA follows: TGTGCCAGCAGTCCCAGGTGGGGCGATGAGCAGTTCTTC.

The chain employs TRBV4-1 and TRBJ2-7; the match to TRBD2 covers 7 bases. This CDR3 is 14 amino acids long. V trimming: 4 bases; J trimming: 7 bases; junction bases outside the gene matches: 10. Germline loops: CDR1 MGHRA, CDR2 YSYEKL. The CDR3, as DNA: TGCGCCAGCAGCCTGATGGGGGGAGCGGGGGAGCAGTACTTC. Its translation: CASSLMGGAGEQYF.

This clonotype was picked up many times. The J gene is TRBJ2-2, the V gene TRBV18, with D perhaps matching TRBD1 or TRBD2 (5 bases each). Germline-derived CDR1 and CDR2 are KGHSH and LQKENI. CDR3 length: 14 residues. V dropped 0 bases and J dropped 4 bases, with 6 bases sitting between them. The CDR3 nucleotides read TGTGCCAGCTCACCACCGGGACCCACCGGGGAGCTGTTTTTT. Protein product: CASSPPGPTGELFF.

This clonotype was counted between two and nine times. This chain connects TRBV27 to TRBJ2-1; 7 positions match TRBD2. Germline CDR1 MNHEY, CDR2 SMNVEV (reference sequence). Trimming cost V 5 bases and J 6 bases; bases outside gene matches: 13. The CDR3 runs to 16 residues. CDR3 protein: CASSKSGGGRFNEQFF. DNA for the CDR3: TGTGCCAGCAGTAAATCGGGGGGAGGGCGATTCAATGAGCAGTTCTTC.

The count of this clonotype is one. This sequence joins TRBV6-1 and TRBJ2-3, with 8 bases matching TRBD2. Germline V CDR1 and CDR2: MNHNS, SASEGT. Trimming took 7 bases from V and 2 from J; bases not matched to a gene: 11. The CDR3 loop spans 16 amino acids. Written as DNA, the CDR3 is TGTGCCAGCACCCCGAAGGGGCGGGAGGCCACAGATACGCAGTATTTT. Amino acid sequence: CASTPKGREATDTQYF.

This clonotype was picked up a small number of times. The V call is TRBV15, the J call TRBJ1-5; D unresolved. V was cut by 2 bases and J by 3 bases, with 8 bases left in between. The CDR3 runs 14 residues. Germline assignment: CDR1 LNHNV and CDR2 YYDKDF (reference sequence). Here the CDR3 reads CATSRSGANQPQHF. The CDR3 DNA sequence: TGTGCCACCAGCAGATCAGGTGCCAATCAGCCCCAGCATTTT. The full variable domain, in which reference TRBV15 and TRBJ1-5 provide the parts outside the CDR3, is DAMVIQNPRYQVTQFGKPVTLSCSQTLNHNVMYWYQQKSSQAPKLLFHYYDKDFNNEADTPDNFQSRRPNTSFCFLDIRSPGLGDTAMYLCATSRSGANQPQHFGDGTRLSIL.